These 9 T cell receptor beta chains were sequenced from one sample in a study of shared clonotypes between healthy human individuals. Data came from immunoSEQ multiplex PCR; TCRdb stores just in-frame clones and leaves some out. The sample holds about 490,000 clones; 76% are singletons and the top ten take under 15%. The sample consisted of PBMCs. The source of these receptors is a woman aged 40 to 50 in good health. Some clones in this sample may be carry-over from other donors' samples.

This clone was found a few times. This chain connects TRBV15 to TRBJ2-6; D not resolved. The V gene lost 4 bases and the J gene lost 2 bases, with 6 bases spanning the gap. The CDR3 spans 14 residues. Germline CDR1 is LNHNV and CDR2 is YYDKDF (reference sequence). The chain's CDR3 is CATSIGAGANVLTF. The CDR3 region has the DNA TGTGCCACCAGCATAGGCGCTGGGGCCAACGTCCTGACTTTC.

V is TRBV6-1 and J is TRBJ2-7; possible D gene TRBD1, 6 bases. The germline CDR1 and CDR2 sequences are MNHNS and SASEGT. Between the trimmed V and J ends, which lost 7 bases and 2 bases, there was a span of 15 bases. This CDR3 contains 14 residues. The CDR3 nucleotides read TGTGCCAGCATTCCCACAGGGTACACCTACGAGCAGTACTTC. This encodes CASIPTGYTYEQYF.

The CDR3 DNA reads as TGTGCCAGCACCCCGCGGGGCTTAGGTTCAAATCAGCCCCAGCATTTT. Protein sequence: CASTPRGLGSNQPQHF. This rearrangement joins TRBV28 to TRBJ1-5; D possibly corresponds to TRBD1 (5 bases). The CDR3 sequence is 16 residues long. Germline values: CDR1 MDHEN, CDR2 SYDVKM. V lost 7 bases to trimming and J lost 4 bases, with 20 bases between them.

DNA of the CDR3: TGCAGCGTTTATTTGGCGGGATGGGGTACAGATACGCAGTATTTT. Protein: CSVYLAGWGTDTQYF. V gene TRBV29-1 combines with J gene TRBJ2-3; D possibly corresponds to TRBD2 (6 bases). The germline gives CDR1 SQVTM, CDR2 ANQGSEA. The CDR3 covers 15 residues. Deletions cut 5 bases from V and 3 bases from J, with 18 bases between.

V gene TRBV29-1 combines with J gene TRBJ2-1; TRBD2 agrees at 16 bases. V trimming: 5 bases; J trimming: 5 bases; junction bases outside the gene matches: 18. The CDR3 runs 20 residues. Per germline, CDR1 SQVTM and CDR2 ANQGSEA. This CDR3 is CSVSYVGTSGRAGVHNEQFF. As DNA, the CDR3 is TGCAGCGTTTCCTACGTAGGGACTAGCGGGAGGGCCGGGGTACACAATGAGCAGTTCTTC.

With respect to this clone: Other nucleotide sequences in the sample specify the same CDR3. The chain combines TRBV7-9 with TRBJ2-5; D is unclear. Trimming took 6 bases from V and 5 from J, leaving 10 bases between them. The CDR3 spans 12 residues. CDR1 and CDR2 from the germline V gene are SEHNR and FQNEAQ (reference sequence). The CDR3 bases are TGTGCCAGCAGTCTAGTTGGCGAGACCCAGTACTTC. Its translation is CASSLVGETQYF.

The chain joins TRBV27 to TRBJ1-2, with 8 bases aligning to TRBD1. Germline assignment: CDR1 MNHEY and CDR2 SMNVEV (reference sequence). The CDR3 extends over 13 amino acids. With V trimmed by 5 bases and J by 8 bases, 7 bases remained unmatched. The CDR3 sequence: CASSPGQGEGYTF. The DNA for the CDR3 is TGTGCCAGCAGTCCAGGACAGGGTGAAGGCTACACCTTC.

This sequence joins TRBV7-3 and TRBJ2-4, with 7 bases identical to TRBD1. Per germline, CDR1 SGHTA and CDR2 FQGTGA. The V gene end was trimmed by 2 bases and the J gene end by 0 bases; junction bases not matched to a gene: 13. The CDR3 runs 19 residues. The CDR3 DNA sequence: TGTGCCAGCAGCTTAGAGGCTACAGGGGACCCACTAGCCAAAAACATTCAGTACTTC. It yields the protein CASSLEATGDPLAKNIQYF.

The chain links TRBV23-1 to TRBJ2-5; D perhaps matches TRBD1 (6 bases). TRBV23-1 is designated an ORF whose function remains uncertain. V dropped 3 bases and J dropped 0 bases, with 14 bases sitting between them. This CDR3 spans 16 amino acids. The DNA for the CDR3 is TGCGCCAGCAGTCACCCCCAGGGGTTCCACCAAGAGACCCAGTACTTC. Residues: CASSHPQGFHQETQYF.